Each of the 9 T cell receptor beta chains below was sequenced from the same sample in a study of blood T cell repertoires in COVID-19 (dated by TCRdb to between 2020 and 2021). Libraries were prepared through the immunoSEQ multiplex PCR assay. Entries here come from immuneACCESS through TCRdb and include only in-frame sequences with V and J called. Some clones fail to appear in such tables; in the studies checked, an unresolved V gene covers under half of the shortfall, and the cause of the remainder is unknown. For this sample the table gives more than 65,000 clones, of which about 80% were detected only once. The ten top clones hold roughly 36% of the sample. The sequencing input was peripheral blood. The receptors here all came from a woman aged 70-85 years with acute or convalescent COVID-19.

J is TRBJ1-2 and V is TRBV30; tentative D call: TRBD1 (5 bases). The CDR3 has 13 residues. The germline V gene has CDR1 GTSNPN and CDR2 SVGIG (reference sequence). The V gene lost 4 bases and the J gene lost 4 bases, with 13 bases spanning the gap. The CDR3 DNA is TGTGCCTGGATAAGGGGCTTGTTCTATGGCTACACCTTC. Its translation: CAWIRGLFYGYTF.

CDR3 DNA sequence: TGTGCCAGCAGGAGAGACAGGGTATCCTACGAGCAGTACTTC. Amino acids: CASRRDRVSYEQYF. This chain joins TRBV7-2 and TRBJ2-7, with 7 positions matching TRBD1. Germline V gene sequence: CDR1 SGHTA, CDR2 FQGNSA. The J segment lost 1 base and the V segment lost 6 bases, leaving 6 bases of the junction unmatched. CDR3 length: 14 amino acids.

V gene TRBV7-2 combines with J gene TRBJ2-1, with D hard to call. V lost 0 bases and J 2 bases, leaving 8 bases between the germline ends. Germline assignment: CDR1 SGHTA and CDR2 FQGNSA. This CDR3 has 15 amino acids. The CDR3 spells CASSLALGTYNEQFF. The CDR3 bases are TGTGCCAGCAGCTTAGCGTTGGGCACCTACAATGAGCAGTTCTTC. Full variable domain (outside the CDR3, taken from reference TRBV7-2 and TRBJ2-1): GAGVSQSPSNKVTEKGKDVELRCDPISGHTALYWYRQSLGQGLEFLIYFQGNSAPDKSGLPSDRFSAERTGGSVSTLTIQRTQQEDSAVYLCASSLALGTYNEQFFGPGTRLTVL.

V and J are TRBV19 and TRBJ2-5; D unclear. Trimming cost V 5 bases and J 3 bases, with 7 bases left between them. The length of the CDR3 is 12 residues. CDR1 and CDR2 (germline): LNHDA, SQIVND (reference sequence). CDR3 amino acids: CASSLRKETQYF. The CDR3 region has the DNA TGTGCCAGTAGTCTGCGAAAAGAGACCCAGTACTTC.

The V gene is TRBV6-5, the J gene TRBJ1-3; D not certain. Per germline, CDR1 MNHEY and CDR2 SVGAGI. V lost 6 bases and J lost 0, with 6 bases in between. This CDR3 has 13 residues. This CDR3 reads CASRTYSGNTIYF. CDR3 nucleotide sequence: TGTGCCAGCAGGACTTACTCTGGAAACACCATATATTTT.

This clone was seen just once. The gene calls are TRBV18 and TRBJ2-3, with 12 bases identical to TRBD2. This CDR3 comprises 16 residues. CDR1 and CDR2 (germline): KGHSH, LQKENI. V shed 8 bases, J shed 4 bases, and the junction held 10 bases outside the gene matches. The CDR3 DNA follows: TGTGCCAGCACCAAGACTAGCGGGGGAAGGGCAGATACGCAGTATTTT. It specifies CASTKTSGGRADTQYF.

CDR3 nucleotides: TGTGCCAGCAGCGTCACAGGGGCCCTCTCTGGAAACACCATATATTTT. It specifies CASSVTGALSGNTIYF. The chain is built from TRBV9 and TRBJ1-3; TRBD1 aligns across 7 bases. CDR3 length: 16 amino acids. Germline lookup yields CDR1 SGDLS and CDR2 YYNGEE. Trimming removed 2 bases from V and 0 bases from J; junction bases left unmatched: 5. Drawing the rest from reference TRBV9 and TRBJ1-3, the complete variable domain is DSGVTQTPKHLITATGQRVTLRCSPRSGDLSVYWYQQSLDQGLQFLIQYYNGEERAKGNILERFSAQQFPDLHSELNLSSLELGDSALYFCASSVTGALSGNTIYFGEGSWLTVV.

This clone was recorded a few times. The gene calls are TRBV6-5 and TRBJ2-7, with TRBD2 as a possible D gene (5 bases). The CDR3 spans 11 residues. Trimming pared 8 bases from V and 5 bases from J, leaving 10 bases between. From germline, CDR1 is MNHEY and CDR2 SVGAGI. Written as DNA, the CDR3 is TGTGCCAGCGCGGGTGTCGACGAGCAGTACTTC. Its protein is CASAGVDEQYF.

The rearrangement links TRBV19 to TRBJ1-5; D unresolved. Trimming removed 7 bases at V and 1 base at J, with 14 bases between. The V gene's germline CDR1 is LNHDA and CDR2 SQIVND (reference sequence). This CDR3 region has 15 residues. The CDR3 region has the DNA TGTGCCAGTACGAGTATCTCAGGCAGCAATCAGCCCCAGCATTTT. It is translated as CASTSISGSNQPQHF. Filled out from reference TRBV19 and TRBJ1-5, the complete variable domain reads DGGITQSPKYLFRKEGQNVTLSCEQNLNHDAMYWYRQDPGQGLRLIYYSQIVNDFQKGDIAEGYSVSREKKESFPLTVTSAQKNPTAFYLCASTSISGSNQPQHFGDGTRLSIL.